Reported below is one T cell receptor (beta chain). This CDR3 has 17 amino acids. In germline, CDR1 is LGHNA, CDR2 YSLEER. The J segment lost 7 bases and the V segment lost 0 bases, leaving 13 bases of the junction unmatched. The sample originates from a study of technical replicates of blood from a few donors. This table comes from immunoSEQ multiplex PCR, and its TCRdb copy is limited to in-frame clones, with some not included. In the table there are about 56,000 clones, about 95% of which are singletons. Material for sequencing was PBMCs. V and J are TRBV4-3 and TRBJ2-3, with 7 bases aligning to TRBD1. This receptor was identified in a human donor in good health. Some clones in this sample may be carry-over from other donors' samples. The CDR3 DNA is TGCGCCAGCAGCCAAGATTGGACAGGACTTAAATTAAATACGCAGTATTTT. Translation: CASSQDWTGLKLNTQYF.